The 25 T cell receptor beta chains given below trace back to one sample, sequenced in a study of monozygotic twins with inflammatory bowel disease. From the 5' RACE reads, TCRdb lists one entry per CDR3 protein and no DNA. Here the sample table reports just over 300,000 distinct CDR3 sequences. Input material: blood. Every receptor here comes from a human donor with ulcerative colitis or Crohn's disease, or a healthy co-twin of an affected twin (not recorded which).

The chain employs TRBV29-1 and TRBJ2-7; TCRdb lists TRBD1, though no DNA is available to test this call. The germline CDR1 and CDR2 sequences are SQVTM and ANQGSEA. The CDR3 extends over 13 amino acids. This CDR3 is CSVDVREGYEQYF.

The rearrangement joins TRBV7-9 to TRBJ2-7. Germline V lookup: CDR1 SEHNR, CDR2 FQNEAQ (reference sequence). The CDR3 loop spans 14 amino acids. CDR3 loop: CASSLEQGFYEQYF.

V and J are TRBV18 and TRBJ2-5; without DNA, the TCRdb call of TRBD2 cannot be checked. The germline gives CDR1 KGHSH, CDR2 LQKENI. CDR3 length: 19 residues. The CDR3 here is CASSSQELAGGPGLETQYF.

The rearrangement links TRBV7-9 to TRBJ1-4; TCRdb proposes TRBD1, but this gene call is untestable without DNA. The CDR3 contains 16 residues. Germline V gene lookup returns CDR1 SEHNR and CDR2 FQNEAQ (reference sequence). CDR3 amino acids: CASSLVSGQGGEKLFF.

The chain couples TRBV20-1 to TRBJ2-1; TCRdb's D call of TRBD2 is untestable without DNA. CDR1 DFQATT and CDR2 SNEGSKA come from the germline V gene (reference sequence). CDR3 length: 14 residues. The CDR3 here is CSATKLEGYNEQFF.

The chain has TRBV12-3 or TRBV12-4 and TRBJ2-2; TCRdb returns TRBD1, unconfirmable since there is no DNA. The CDR3 totals 14 residues. CDR3 region: CATFRTENTGELFF.

This rearrangement joins TRBV6-1 to TRBJ1-5. CDR3 length equals 13 residues. Germline CDR1 is MNHNS and CDR2 is SASEGT. This CDR3 reads CATRRGINQPQHF.

This chain links TRBV7-9 with TRBJ1-1. The CDR3 has 11 residues. Germline CDR1 SEHNR, CDR2 FQNEAQ (reference sequence). The CDR3 protein is CASSLPNEAFF.

The chain has TRBV27 and TRBJ1-2. The CDR3 covers 16 residues. The germline CDR1 and CDR2 sequences are MNHEY and SMNVEV (reference sequence). CDR3 amino acids: CASSFRQSNVVGGYTF.

This sequence joins TRBV6-1 and TRBJ2-1. This CDR3 region has 15 residues. Germline V gene sequence: CDR1 MNHNS, CDR2 SASEGT. CDR3 region: CASSEDGRSYNEQFF.

The chain employs TRBV7-2 and TRBJ2-3; as DNA is missing, the TRBD2 call by TCRdb cannot be tested. The CDR3 is made up of 14 amino acids. Per the germline V gene, CDR1 is SGHTA and CDR2 is FQGNSA. CDR3 protein: CASRISGRADTQYF. Full variable domain (missing parts from reference TRBV7-2 and TRBJ2-3): GAGVSQSPSNKVTEKGKDVELRCDPISGHTALYWYRQSLGQGLEFLIYFQGNSAPDKSGLPSDRFSAERTGGSVSTLTIQRTQQEDSAVYLCASRISGRADTQYFGPGTRLTVL.

The V gene is TRBV24-1, the J gene TRBJ2-1. Germline CDR1 and CDR2: KGHDR and SFDVKD. This CDR3 has 14 amino acids. The CDR3 is CATSSSPKRSEQFF.

The rearrangement joins TRBV6-1 to TRBJ1-1. There are 15 residues in the CDR3. The germline V gene has CDR1 MNHNS and CDR2 SASEGT. The CDR3 is CASPSRGTEVTEAFF.

This rearrangement joins TRBV27 to TRBJ1-3; TCRdb gives TRBD1 as the D gene, but with no DNA this cannot be confirmed. This CDR3 spans 15 amino acids. The germline CDR1 and CDR2 sequences are MNHEY and SMNVEV (reference sequence). This CDR3 is CASSFSGGTGNTIYF.

The genes are TRBV27 and TRBJ1-3. The CDR3 length is 13 residues. Germline loops: CDR1 MNHEY, CDR2 SMNVEV (reference sequence). The CDR3 loop is CASGVKAGNTIYF.

The CDR3 here is CASSYYGSGSYEQYF. The chain has TRBV6-2 or TRBV6-3 and TRBJ2-7; TCRdb gives TRBD2 as the D gene, but with no DNA this cannot be confirmed. The CDR3 is made up of 15 amino acids. Per germline, CDR1 MNHEY and CDR2 SVGEGT.

This sequence joins TRBV6-1 and TRBJ2-2; there is no DNA to check the TCRdb D call of TRBD1. Germline V gives CDR1 MNHNS, CDR2 SASEGT. This CDR3 is built from 14 residues. CDR3 sequence reads: CASSETGNTGELFF.

The rearrangement uses TRBV9 and TRBJ2-3; lacking DNA, the TRBD2 call made by TCRdb goes unchecked. Germline V gives CDR1 SGDLS, CDR2 YYNGEE. The CDR3 runs to 14 residues. The CDR3 sequence: CASSPSPTTDTQYF.

The chain employs TRBV5-1 and TRBJ2-3; the D gene TCRdb calls, TRBD1, cannot be checked with no DNA. Germline lookup yields CDR1 SGHRS and CDR2 YFSETQ. CDR3 length equals 16 residues. CDR3 sequence reads: CASSWDLAGLTDTQYF. Combining the CDR3 with reference TRBV5-1 and TRBJ2-3 gives the whole variable domain KAGVTQTPRYLIKTRGQQVTLSCSPISGHRSVSWYQQTPGQGLQFLFEYFSETQRNKGNFPGRFSGRQFSNSRSEMNVSTLELGDSALYLCASSWDLAGLTDTQYFGPGTRLTVL.

This rearrangement joins TRBV25-1 to TRBJ2-2; TCRdb designates TRBD1, a call that cannot be tested without DNA. The germline V gene has CDR1 MGHDK and CDR2 SYGVNS. The CDR3 extends over 14 amino acids. The CDR3: CASSDRGYTGELFF.

The chain carries TRBV7-2 and TRBJ2-7; lacking DNA, the TRBD2 call made by TCRdb goes unchecked. The CDR3 contains 14 residues. Looked up from germline, CDR1 is SGHTA and CDR2 is FQGNSA. This CDR3 is CASSRERVSYEQYF.

The chain employs TRBV7-9 and TRBJ1-5; TCRdb calls TRBD1, which cannot be checked without DNA. Germline V CDR1 and CDR2: SEHNR, FQNEAQ (reference sequence). This CDR3 comprises 15 residues. CDR3: CASSLAGGVGQPQHF. The whole variable domain, remainder taken from reference TRBV7-9 and TRBJ1-5, is DTGVSQNPRHKITKRGQNVTFRCDPISEHNRLYWYRQTLGQGPEFLTYFQNEAQLEKSRLLSDRFSAERPKGSFSTLEIQRTEQGDSAMYLCASSLAGGVGQPQHFGDGTRLSIL.

The chain is built from TRBV7-2 and TRBJ2-5; TCRdb's D gene call, TRBD2, goes unchecked for lack of DNA. The CDR3 has 15 residues. Germline V CDR1 and CDR2: SGHTA, FQGNSA. CDR3 loop: CASSLGGGAGETQYF.

The CDR3 sequence is CASSPGGRLAGVTDTQYF. The chain couples TRBV11-3 to TRBJ2-3; TCRdb picks TRBD2, but there is no DNA to check that call. The CDR3 extends over 18 amino acids. Germline V gives CDR1 SGHNT, CDR2 YENEEA.

Here the CDR3 reads CATSGPRQTDGSYEQYF. V gene TRBV24-1 combines with J gene TRBJ2-7; TCRdb gives TRBD1 as the D gene, but with no DNA this cannot be confirmed. The CDR3 contains 17 residues. Per germline, CDR1 KGHDR and CDR2 SFDVKD.